This T cell receptor beta chain came from a study of T cell responses to AZD1222 COVID-19 vaccine. Per the germline V gene, CDR1 is SGHVS and CDR2 is FQNEAQ. Trimming took 1 base from V and 8 from J, leaving 8 bases between them. CDR3 length: 13 residues. The repertoire was sequenced with immunoSEQ multiplex PCR; TCRdb's copy has only in-frame clones and lacks some. The data hold about 100,000 clones, with about 90% observed a single time. The TCR originated in an adult in good health. The sequenced sample was peripheral blood, obtained on day 0 of AZD1222 vaccination. The rearrangement joins TRBV7-8 to TRBJ2-2; a possible D gene is TRBD1 (5 bases). CDR3 bases: TGTGCCAGCAGCTTAGTTGGGGCTGGGGAGCTGTTTTTT. Its translation is CASSLVGAGELFF.